The present entry profiles one T cell receptor beta chain with its context. Its cognate antigen has yet to be identified. Base qualities are missing; no much larger clone stands one base away. The CDR3 covers 13 residues, taking in both the cysteine and the phenylalanine. Of the read, only the CDR3 DNA is kept; its 39 bases are in frame from base 1. CDR1 and CDR2 are drawn from the germline V gene (reference sequence): LNHDA, SQIVND. V sheds 6 bases and J sheds 7 bases, leaving 13 bases between their ends. This record belongs to a study of shared clonotypes between healthy human individuals (dated by TCRdb to about 2020). Describing the broader study: Two women and three men aged 18 to 49 years were included in the cohort. Per donor, three plates each were used for CD4 naive and CD4 memory, two for CD8 naive, and one for CD8 memory. To estimate repertoire size and how much clonotypes are shared between individuals, the study performed deep sequencing of blood TCR repertoires from 4 to 6 healthy adults. To increase sequencing depth and limit assay-specific biases, TCR repertoire library preparation and sequencing were carried out by different laboratories using diverse techniques. Between about 0.85 and 8.9 billion PBMCs per donor were obtained by leukapheresis. Results and caveats for the whole study, not just this receptor: Naive subsets generally had larger estimated clonotype richness than memory subsets did. Sharing across a handful of donors was observed for around 4.8% of naive CD4, 3% to 3.5% of naive CD8, about 2.3% of memory CD4, and approximately 0.41% of memory CD8 clonotypes. Compared with non-shared clonotypes, clonotypes shared by all four sorted-subset donors had higher generation probabilities. Because the study included a small number of donors, the genetic and exposure-history diversity represented was limited. Sampling was restricted to blood, and TCR repertoires in tissue are likely to differ from TCR repertoires in blood. Even with the large sequencing depth, rarefaction of the sorted-subset datasets indicated that sequencing was incomplete. Based on pairwise subsampling, the degree of clonotype sharing among donors was expected to be affected by sequencing depth.

For the CD8 naive samples, CD45RO-negative cells were positively selected for CCR7, yielding a CD45RA+CCR7+ population from which TemRA cells were excluded. The donors were healthy, HIV-negative adults who had no recently reported acute infections or vaccinations. Every donor was a Caucasian adult residing in Nashville, Tennessee, USA. After blood collection by leukapheresis, PBMCs were isolated using Ficoll-Histopaque density gradient centrifugation and then cryopreserved in the vapor phase of liquid nitrogen. Analytical flow cytometry was used to check the purity and quantity of every magnetically sorted T cell population. Genomic DNA was isolated from each sorted fraction and quantified by UV absorbance on a Nanodrop 2000c. Using the deep immunoSEQ assay, multiplex PCR amplified TCR CDR3 regions from genomic DNA. Extracted genomic DNA from each cell subset was distributed evenly across all wells of several immunoSEQ 96-well plates, and each plate was treated as a replicate. For sorted subsets, around 0.2 ug of genomic DNA, equivalent to 25,000 to 35,000 T cell genomes, went into each replicate PCR. Purified libraries were quantified with a Qubit 3.0 fluorometer, sized on a Bioanalyzer 2100, and re-quantified with the KAPA Library Quantification kit. A separate single-read 150-cycle Illumina NextSeq 550 flow cell was used to sequence each immunoSEQ 96-well plate. Concerning the study's data processing: Because the immunoSEQ output held only junctional sequences and lacked quality scores, the filtering could not match the filtering applied to full-length reads. Sequences were annotated with PyIR, a Python wrapper for IgBLAST v1.9, using IMGT germline references to assign V/J genes and CDR3. Any read was removed if the V/J assignment was weak (E-value above 1e-6), the CDR3 was missing, or the read contained stop codons, out-of-frame junctions, or ambiguous translated residues. V3J clonotypes were defined as sequences sharing the same inferred V gene, J gene, and CDR3 amino acid sequence. Percentage overlap between repertoires was computed as shared unique clonotypes divided by the size of the smaller repertoire. Richness of each repertoire was evaluated using RTK rarefaction, the Chao1 estimator, and Recon v2.1 estimates of unobserved clonotypes. Generation probabilities for all TCRbeta clonotypes obtained by the gDNA method from four donors were computed using OLGA. This immuneACCESS table, as held by TCRdb, lists in-frame sequences with V and J called but not all clones. Of the missing ones, under half trace to an unresolved V gene in checked studies; the others have no known cause. V, J and clone size reflect that table, while D and trimming were determined from the DNA. Recorded for this sample are hundreds of thousands of clones; 95% to 98% of them occurred a single time. The top ten clonotypes cover around 0.3% of the sample.

The chain employs TRBV19 and TRBJ2-1, and possibly TRBD1, on 5 matching bases. This TCR was sampled from a man aged 25 to 40 in good health. The sequencing input was naive CD8+ T cells sorted from blood. Reading the label with the study, this specimen's cell subset or site is: CD45RA+CCR7+. The bases are TGTGCCAGTAGCCCGACAGTGTGGAATGAGCAGTTCTTC. This translates into CASSPTVWNEQFF.